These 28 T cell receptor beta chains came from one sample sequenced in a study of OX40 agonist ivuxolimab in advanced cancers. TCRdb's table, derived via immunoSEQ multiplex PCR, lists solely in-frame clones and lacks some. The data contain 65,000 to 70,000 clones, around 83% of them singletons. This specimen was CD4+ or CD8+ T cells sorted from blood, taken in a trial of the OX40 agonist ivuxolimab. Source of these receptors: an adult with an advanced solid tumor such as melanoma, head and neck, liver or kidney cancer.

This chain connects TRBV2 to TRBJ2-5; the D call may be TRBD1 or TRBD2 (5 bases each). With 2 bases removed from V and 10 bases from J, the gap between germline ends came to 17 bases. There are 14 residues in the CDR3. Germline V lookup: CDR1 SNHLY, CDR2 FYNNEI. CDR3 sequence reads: CASSEPLRGVIQYF. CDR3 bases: TGTGCCAGCAGTGAACCTCTACGGGGCGTGATCCAGTACTTC. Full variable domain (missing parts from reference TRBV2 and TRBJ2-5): EPEVTQTPSHQVTQMGQEVILRCVPISNHLYFYWYRQILGQKVEFLVSFYNNEISEKSEIFDDQFSVERPDGSNFTLKIRSTKLEDSAMYFCASSEPLRGVIQYFGPGTRLLVL.

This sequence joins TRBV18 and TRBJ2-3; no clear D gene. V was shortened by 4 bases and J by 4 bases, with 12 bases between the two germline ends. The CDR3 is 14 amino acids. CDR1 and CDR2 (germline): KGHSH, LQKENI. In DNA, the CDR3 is TGTGCCAGCTCACTCCACGGCGCGGCAGATACGCAGTATTTT. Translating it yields CASSLHGAADTQYF.

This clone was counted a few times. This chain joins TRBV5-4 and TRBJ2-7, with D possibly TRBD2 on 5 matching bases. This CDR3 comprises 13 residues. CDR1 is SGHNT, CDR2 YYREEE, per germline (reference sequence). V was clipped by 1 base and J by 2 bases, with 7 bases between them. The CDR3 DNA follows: TGTGCCAGCAGCTTGCAGACTACCTACGAGCAGTACTTC. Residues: CASSLQTTYEQYF.

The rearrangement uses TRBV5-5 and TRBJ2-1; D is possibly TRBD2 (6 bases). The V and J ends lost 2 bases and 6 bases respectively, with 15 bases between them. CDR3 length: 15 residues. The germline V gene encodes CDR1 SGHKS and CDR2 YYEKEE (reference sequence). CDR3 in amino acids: CASSFGGTPFNEQFF. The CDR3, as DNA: TGTGCCAGCAGCTTCGGAGGGACTCCCTTCAATGAGCAGTTCTTC.

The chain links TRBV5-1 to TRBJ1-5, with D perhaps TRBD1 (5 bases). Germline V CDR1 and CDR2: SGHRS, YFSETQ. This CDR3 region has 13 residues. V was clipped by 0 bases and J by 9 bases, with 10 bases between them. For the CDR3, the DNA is TGCGCCAGCAGCTTGGGGGGCTGGGCGCCCCAGCATTTT. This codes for CASSLGGWAPQHF.

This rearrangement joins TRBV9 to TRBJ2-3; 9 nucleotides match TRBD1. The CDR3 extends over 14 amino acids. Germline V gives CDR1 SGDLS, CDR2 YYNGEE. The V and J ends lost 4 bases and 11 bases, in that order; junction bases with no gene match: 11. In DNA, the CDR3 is TGTGCCAGCAGCCCAAGGGACAGGGACCGTGAGCAGTATTTT. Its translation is CASSPRDRDREQYF.

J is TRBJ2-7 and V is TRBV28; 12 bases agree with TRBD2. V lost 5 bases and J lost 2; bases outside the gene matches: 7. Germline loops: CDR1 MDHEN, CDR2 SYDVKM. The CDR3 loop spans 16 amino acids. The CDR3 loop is CASSTTSGGNPYEQYV. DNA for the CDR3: TGTGCCAGCAGTACGACTAGCGGGGGCAATCCCTACGAGCAGTACGTC.

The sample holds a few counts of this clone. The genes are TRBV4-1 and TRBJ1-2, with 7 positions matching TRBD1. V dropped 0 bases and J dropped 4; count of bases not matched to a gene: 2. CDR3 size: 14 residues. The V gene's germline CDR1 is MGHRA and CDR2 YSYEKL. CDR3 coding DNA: TGCGCCAGCAGCCAAGATGGGGACAGCTATGGCTACACCTTC. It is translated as CASSQDGDSYGYTF.

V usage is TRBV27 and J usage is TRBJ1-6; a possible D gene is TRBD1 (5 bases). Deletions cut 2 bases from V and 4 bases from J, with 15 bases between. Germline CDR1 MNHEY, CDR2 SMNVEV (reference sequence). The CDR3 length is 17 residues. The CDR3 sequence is CASSLGGIGGYNSPLHF. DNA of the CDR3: TGTGCCAGCAGTTTAGGGGGAATCGGGGGTTATAATTCACCCCTCCACTTT.

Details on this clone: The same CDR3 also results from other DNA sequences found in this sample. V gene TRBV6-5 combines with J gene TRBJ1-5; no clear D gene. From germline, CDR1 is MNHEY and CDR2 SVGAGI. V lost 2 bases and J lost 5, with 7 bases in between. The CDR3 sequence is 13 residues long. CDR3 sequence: CASSYSGDQPQHF. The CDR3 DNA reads TGTGCCAGCAGTTACAGTGGAGATCAGCCCCAGCATTTT.

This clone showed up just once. Written as DNA, the CDR3 is TGCAGCGTTTCAGGGTGGGAAAGCTATGGCTACACCTTC. Its protein product is CSVSGWESYGYTF. V is TRBV29-1 and J is TRBJ1-2; possible D gene TRBD1, 5 bases. The ends were cut back, 5 bases at V and 4 bases at J, with 14 bases in the middle. The CDR3 consists of 13 residues. CDR1 is SQVTM, CDR2 ANQGSEA, per germline. The full variable domain, in which reference TRBV29-1 and TRBJ1-2 provide the parts outside the CDR3, is SAVISQKPSRDICQRGTSLTIQCQVDSQVTMMFWYRQQPGQSLTLIATANQGSEATYESGFVIDKFPISRPNLTFSTLTVSNMSPEDSSIYLCSVSGWESYGYTFGSGTRLTVV.

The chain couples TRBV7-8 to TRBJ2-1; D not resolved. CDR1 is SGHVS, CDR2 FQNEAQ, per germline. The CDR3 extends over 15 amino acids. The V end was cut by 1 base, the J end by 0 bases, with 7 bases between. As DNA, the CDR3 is TGTGCCAGCAGCTTAGATCGATTCTCCTACAATGAGCAGTTCTTC. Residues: CASSLDRFSYNEQFF.

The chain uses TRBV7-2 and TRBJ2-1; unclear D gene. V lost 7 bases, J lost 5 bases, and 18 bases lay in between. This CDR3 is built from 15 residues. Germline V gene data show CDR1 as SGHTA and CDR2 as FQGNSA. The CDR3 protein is CASTPRLVAHNEQFF. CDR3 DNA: TGTGCCAGCACCCCCAGGCTAGTTGCGCACAATGAGCAGTTCTTC.

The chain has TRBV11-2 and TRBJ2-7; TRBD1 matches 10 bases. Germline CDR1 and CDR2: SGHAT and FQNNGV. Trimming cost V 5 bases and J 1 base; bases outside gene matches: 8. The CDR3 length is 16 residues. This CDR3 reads CASSKSGQGGSYEQYV. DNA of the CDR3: TGTGCCAGCAGCAAATCCGGACAGGGGGGTTCCTACGAGCAGTACGTC.

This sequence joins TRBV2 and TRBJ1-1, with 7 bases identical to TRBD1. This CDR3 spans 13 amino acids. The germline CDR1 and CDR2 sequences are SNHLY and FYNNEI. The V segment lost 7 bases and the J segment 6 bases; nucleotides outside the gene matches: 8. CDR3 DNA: TGTGCCAGCACTTATAACAGGGGACCTGAAGCTTTCTTT. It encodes CASTYNRGPEAFF.

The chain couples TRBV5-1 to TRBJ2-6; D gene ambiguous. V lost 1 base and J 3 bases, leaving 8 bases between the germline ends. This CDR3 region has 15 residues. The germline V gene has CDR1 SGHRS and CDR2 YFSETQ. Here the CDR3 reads CASSLNLGGANVLTF. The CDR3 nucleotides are TGCGCCAGCAGCTTGAACTTAGGTGGGGCCAACGTCCTGACTTTC.

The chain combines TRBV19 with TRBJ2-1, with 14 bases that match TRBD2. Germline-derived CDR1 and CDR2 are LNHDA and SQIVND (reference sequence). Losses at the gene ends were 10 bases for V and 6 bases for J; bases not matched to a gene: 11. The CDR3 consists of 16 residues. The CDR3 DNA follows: TGTGCCACCACCTTTCGACTAGCGGGAGGGCTCAATGAGCAGTTCTTC. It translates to CATTFRLAGGLNEQFF.

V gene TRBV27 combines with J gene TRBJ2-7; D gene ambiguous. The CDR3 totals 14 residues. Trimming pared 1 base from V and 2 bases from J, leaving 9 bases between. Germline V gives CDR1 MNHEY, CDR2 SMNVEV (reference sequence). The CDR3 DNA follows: TGTGCCAGCAGTTTATACTACGGACCCTACGAGCAGTACGTC. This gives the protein CASSLYYGPYEQYV.

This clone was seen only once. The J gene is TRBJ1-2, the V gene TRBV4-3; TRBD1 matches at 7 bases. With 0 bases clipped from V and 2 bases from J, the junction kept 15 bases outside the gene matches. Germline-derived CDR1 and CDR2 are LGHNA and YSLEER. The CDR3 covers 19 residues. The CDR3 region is CASSQDKAARDRRNYGYTF. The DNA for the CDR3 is TGCGCCAGCAGCCAAGATAAAGCAGCGAGGGACAGACGGAACTATGGCTACACCTTC.

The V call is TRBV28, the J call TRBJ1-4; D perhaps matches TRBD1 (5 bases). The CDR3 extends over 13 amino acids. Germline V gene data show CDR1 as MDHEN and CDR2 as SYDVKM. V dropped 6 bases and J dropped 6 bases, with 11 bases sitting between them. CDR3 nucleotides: TGTGCCAGCAGCCATGGGACGGATGAAAAACTGTTTTTT. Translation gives CASSHGTDEKLFF.

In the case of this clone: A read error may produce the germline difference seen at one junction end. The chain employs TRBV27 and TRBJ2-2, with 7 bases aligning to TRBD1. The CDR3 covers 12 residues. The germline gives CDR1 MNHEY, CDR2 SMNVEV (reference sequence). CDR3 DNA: TGTGCCTGCAGGGGGACGGGCGGGGAGCTGTTTTTT. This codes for CACRGTGGELFF.

CDR3 sequence reads: CASSVTPSAGEQYF. The CDR3, as DNA: TGTGCCAGCAGCGTAACACCCTCCGCGGGCGAGCAGTACTTC. This chain connects TRBV9 to TRBJ2-7, with D possibly TRBD2 on 5 matching bases. The length of the CDR3 is 14 residues. The V gene lost 1 base and the J gene lost 6 bases, with 14 bases spanning the gap. Germline V CDR1 and CDR2: SGDLS, YYNGEE.

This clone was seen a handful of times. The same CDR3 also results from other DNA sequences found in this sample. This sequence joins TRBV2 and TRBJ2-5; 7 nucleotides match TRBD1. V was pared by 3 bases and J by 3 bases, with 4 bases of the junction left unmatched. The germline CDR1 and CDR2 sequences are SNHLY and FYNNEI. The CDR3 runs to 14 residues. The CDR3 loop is CASSERTGKETQYF. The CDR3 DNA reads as TGTGCCAGCAGTGAGAGGACAGGAAAAGAGACCCAGTACTTC.

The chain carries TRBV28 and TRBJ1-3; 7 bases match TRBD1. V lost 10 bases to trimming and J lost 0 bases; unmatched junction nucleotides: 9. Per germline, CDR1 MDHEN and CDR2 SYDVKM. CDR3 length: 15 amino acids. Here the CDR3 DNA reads TGTGCCATACGGGACAGTCCCATCTCTGGAAACACCATATATTTT. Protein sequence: CAIRDSPISGNTIYF. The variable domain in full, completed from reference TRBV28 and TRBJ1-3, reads DVKVTQSSRYLVKRTGEKVFLECVQDMDHENMFWYRQDPGLGLRLIYFSYDVKMKEKGDIPEGYSVSREKKERFSLILESASTNQTSMYLCAIRDSPISGNTIYFGEGSWLTVV.

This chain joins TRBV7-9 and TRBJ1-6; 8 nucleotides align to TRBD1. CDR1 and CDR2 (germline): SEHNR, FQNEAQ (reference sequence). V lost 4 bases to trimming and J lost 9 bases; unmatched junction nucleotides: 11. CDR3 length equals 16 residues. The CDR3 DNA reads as TGTGCCAGCAGCTCTGGACAGGGCTACTCTCGTTCACCCCTCCACTTT. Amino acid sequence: CASSSGQGYSRSPLHF.

This CDR3 reads CASSFDGQLNYGYTF. The CDR3, as DNA: TGCGCCAGCAGCTTCGACGGACAACTCAACTATGGCTACACCTTC. This chain links TRBV5-1 with TRBJ1-2; possible D gene TRBD1, 5 bases. This CDR3 is built from 15 residues. Germline loops: CDR1 SGHRS, CDR2 YFSETQ. V was cut by 2 bases and J by 2 bases, with 13 bases left in between.

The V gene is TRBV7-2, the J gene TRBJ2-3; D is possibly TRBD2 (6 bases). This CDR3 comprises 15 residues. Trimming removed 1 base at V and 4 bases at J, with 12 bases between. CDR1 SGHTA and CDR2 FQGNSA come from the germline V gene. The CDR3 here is CASSLVGGRPDTQYF. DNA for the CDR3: TGTGCCAGCAGCTTAGTCGGAGGGCGGCCAGATACGCAGTATTTT. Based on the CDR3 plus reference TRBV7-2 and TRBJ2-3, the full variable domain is GAGVSQSPSNKVTEKGKDVELRCDPISGHTALYWYRQSLGQGLEFLIYFQGNSAPDKSGLPSDRFSAERTGGSVSTLTIQRTQQEDSAVYLCASSLVGGRPDTQYFGPGTRLTVL.

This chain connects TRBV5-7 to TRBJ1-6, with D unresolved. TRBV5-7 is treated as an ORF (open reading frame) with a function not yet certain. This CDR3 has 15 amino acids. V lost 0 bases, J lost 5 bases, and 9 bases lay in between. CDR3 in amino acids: CASSLAGIDNSPLHF. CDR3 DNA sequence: TGTGCCAGCAGCTTGGCGGGAATAGATAATTCACCCCTCCACTTT.